The T cell receptor beta chain under discussion was sequenced for a study of OX40 agonist ivuxolimab in advanced cancers. The overall study: Patients got intravenous ivuxolimab at 0.01 to 10 mg/kg every 2 weeks.

The data were produced by immunoSEQ multiplex PCR, yet TCRdb's version contains in-frame clones alone and is incomplete. The profile shows about 59,000 clones, roughly 90% of them singletons. Autoimmune disease history or systemic immunosuppression led to patients being barred. Study results and limitations: Dosing at 0.1 to 3.0 mg/kg was accompanied by clonal expansion of CD4+ and CD8+ blood T cells by week 6.

The germline V gene encodes CDR1 MNHNS and CDR2 SASEGT. With 8 bases removed from V and 0 bases from J, the gap between germline ends came to 14 bases. This CDR3 contains 15 residues. About this clone: As yet, its antigen is unknown.

This clonotype was obtained from an adult with an advanced solid tumor such as melanoma, head and neck, liver or kidney cancer. V and J are TRBV6-1 and TRBJ2-4, with unresolved D. The sample here was CD4+ or CD8+ T cells sorted from blood, taken in a trial of the OX40 agonist ivuxolimab. The CDR3 here is CASRADLLAKNIQYF. CDR3 sequence (DNA): TGTGCCAGCCGGGCAGATCTTCTAGCCAAAAACATTCAGTACTTC.